These 2 T cell receptor beta chains originate from one sample sequenced in a study of blood T cell repertoires in COVID-19 (dated by TCRdb to the early 2020s). Libraries were built with the immunoSEQ multiplex PCR assay. Sourced from immuneACCESS, this table was stored by TCRdb with only in-frame sequences that have V and J called. A share of the clones is absent; for the studies checked, an unresolved V gene accounts for under half, and the remainder has no known explanation. This sample comprises around 280,000 clones, more than 85% of them detected only once. The ten largest clones capture roughly 1.3% of the sample. The sample consisted of peripheral blood. Receptor source: a man between 65 and 85 years old with acute or convalescent COVID-19.

This chain links TRBV7-2 with TRBJ2-3; a weak D match, TRBD2 (6 bases). The V end lost 0 bases, the J end lost 5 bases, and 12 bases lay between the germline ends. Germline assignment: CDR1 SGHTA and CDR2 FQGNSA. The CDR3 contains 15 residues. The CDR3 here is CASSLAGRRGDTQYF. The CDR3 DNA reads as TGTGCCAGCAGCTTAGCTGGGAGGCGGGGAGATACGCAGTATTTT.

This clone appeared once. This chain's CDR3 is CASSLAGMAGYEQYF. The DNA for the CDR3 is TGCGCCAGCAGCTTGGCCGGGATGGCGGGCTACGAGCAGTACTTC. This chain joins TRBV5-1 and TRBJ2-7; D possibly corresponds to TRBD2 (5 bases). This CDR3 has 15 residues. V lost 0 bases, J lost 3 bases, and 13 bases lay in between. Germline V CDR1 and CDR2: SGHRS, YFSETQ. Supplemented by reference TRBV5-1 and TRBJ2-7, the full variable domain reads KAGVTQTPRYLIKTRGQQVTLSCSPISGHRSVSWYQQTPGQGLQFLFEYFSETQRNKGNFPGRFSGRQFSNSRSEMNVSTLELGDSALYLCASSLAGMAGYEQYFGPGTRLTVT.